Below are 8 T cell receptor beta chains sequenced from a single sample in a study of graft-versus-host responses after intestinal transplantation. Antigens of these TCRs are unknown. The protocol was immunoSEQ multiplex PCR, while the TCRdb copy is restricted to in-frame clones and leaves out a portion. The top ten hold roughly 0.3% of the sample, which has approximately 90,000 clones, around 89% seen once. This specimen consisted of unstimulated CD4+ T cells sorted from spleen or lymph node cells, obtained before transplant. The receptor source for this set is a human donor who was the organ donor for an intestinal transplant.

This CDR3 is CASSLTGTGVETQYF. The CDR3 DNA reads TGTGCCAGCAGCTTAACCGGGACAGGGGTTGAGACCCAGTACTTC. The chain combines TRBV11-3 with TRBJ2-5; 10 positions match TRBD1. This CDR3 comprises 15 residues. V lost 2 bases, J lost 5 bases, and 5 bases stayed unmatched. Germline CDR1 is SGHNT and CDR2 is YENEEA.

This chain connects TRBV4-3 to TRBJ2-5, with D possibly matching TRBD2 (7 bases). This CDR3 is 16 amino acids long. V was shortened by 0 bases and J by 4 bases, with 15 bases between the two germline ends. Per germline, CDR1 LGHNA and CDR2 YSLEER. Written as DNA, the CDR3 is TGCGCCAGCAGCCAAGAGTTGGGAGGGGGGGTAGAGACCCAGTACTTC. This translates into CASSQELGGGVETQYF.

The rearrangement uses TRBV7-9 and TRBJ2-7; D may be TRBD2 (5 bases). Germline V gene lookup returns CDR1 SEHNR and CDR2 FQNEAQ (reference sequence). This CDR3 has 19 amino acids. V was trimmed by 5 bases and J by 1 base, leaving 27 bases between them. The CDR3 DNA reads as TGTGCCAGCAGCCCAGCCTGGTTCTCGAGCGGCCTAAGGTCCTACGAGCAGTACTTC. It encodes CASSPAWFSSGLRSYEQYF.

This clone was picked up a small number of times. V is TRBV5-6 and J is TRBJ1-1; 8 bases match TRBD1. The germline gives CDR1 SGHDT, CDR2 YYEEEE. The CDR3 covers 13 residues. V was clipped by 6 bases and J by 8 bases; unmatched bases: 9. The CDR3 loop is CASNQQGAGEAFF. The CDR3 DNA reads as TGTGCCAGCAACCAGCAGGGGGCGGGGGAAGCTTTCTTT.

The rearrangement joins TRBV7-3 to TRBJ1-5; D is ambiguous. Germline V CDR1 and CDR2: SGHTA, FQGTGA. Trimming removed 5 bases at V and 4 bases at J, with 15 bases between. The CDR3 contains 15 residues. The CDR3 DNA reads as TGTGCCAGCAGCCCCCCTCTGAGCGCAAATCAGCCCCAGCATTTT. It yields the protein CASSPPLSANQPQHF.

As DNA, the CDR3 is TGTGCCAGCAGTTACTCGAGCTACGAGCAGTACTTC. Amino acids: CASSYSSYEQYF. The chain has TRBV6-6 and TRBJ2-7; D gene unclear. This CDR3 is 12 amino acids long. Looked up from germline, CDR1 is MNHNY and CDR2 is SVGAGI (reference sequence). Trimming pared 0 bases from V and 3 bases from J, leaving 3 bases between.

The V and J genes are TRBV4-2 and TRBJ1-2; 7 bases map to TRBD1. The CDR3 is 15 residues long. V lost 1 base, J lost 4 bases, and 6 bases stayed unmatched. CDR1 is LGHNA, CDR2 YNFKEQ, per germline. CDR3 in DNA: TGTGCCAGCAGCCAAGCGGAGGGGGCAGGCTATGGCTACACCTTC. Amino acid sequence: CASSQAEGAGYGYTF.

The sample holds one count of this clone. This chain connects TRBV11-2 to TRBJ2-5; D is possibly TRBD2 (6 bases). Per the germline V gene, CDR1 is SGHAT and CDR2 is FQNNGV. The CDR3 spans 14 residues. Trimming took off 3 bases at V and 4 bases at J, with 12 bases between the two ends. The CDR3 sequence is CASSFSGGIETQYF. The CDR3 coding sequence is TGTGCCAGCAGCTTTTCCGGGGGAATAGAGACCCAGTACTTC.